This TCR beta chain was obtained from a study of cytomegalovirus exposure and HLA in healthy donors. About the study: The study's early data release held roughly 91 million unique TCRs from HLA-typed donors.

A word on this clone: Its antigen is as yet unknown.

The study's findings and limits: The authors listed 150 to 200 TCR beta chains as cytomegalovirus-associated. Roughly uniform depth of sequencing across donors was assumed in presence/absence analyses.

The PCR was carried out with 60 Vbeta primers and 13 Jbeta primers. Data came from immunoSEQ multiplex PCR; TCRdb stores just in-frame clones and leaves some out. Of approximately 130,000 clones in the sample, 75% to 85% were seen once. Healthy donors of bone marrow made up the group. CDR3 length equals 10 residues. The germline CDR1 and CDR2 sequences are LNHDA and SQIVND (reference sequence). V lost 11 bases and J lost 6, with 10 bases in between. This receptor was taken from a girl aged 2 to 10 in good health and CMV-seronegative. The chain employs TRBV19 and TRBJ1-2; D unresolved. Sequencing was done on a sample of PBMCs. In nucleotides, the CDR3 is TGTGCCTCCGAGGTGGATGGCTACACCTTC. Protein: CASEVDGYTF.